Below, one TCR beta chain is given with its context. The antigen is unknown. The data were taken from a study of T cell responses to AZD1222 COVID-19 vaccine. The overall study: Second-dose intervals near 4 or 12 weeks were combined. General observations from the study: It was only after the peak T cell response that any repertoires were sampled. A mostly white British donor set with more females was recruited, and clonal diversity was possibly underestimated.

The table came from immunoSEQ multiplex PCR; TCRdb's copy has only in-frame clones and leaves some out. The data show tens of thousands of clones, with 80% to 90% seen just once and 30% to 35% held by the top ten. Germline lookup yields CDR1 MNHNY and CDR2 SVGAGI (reference sequence). V lost 5 bases and J lost 6, with 15 bases in between. CDR3 size: 14 residues. The input for sequencing was peripheral blood, taken on day 0 of AZD1222 vaccination. The origin of this receptor is an adult in good health. This rearrangement joins TRBV6-6 to TRBJ2-3; D perhaps matches TRBD1 (6 bases). Here the CDR3 DNA reads TGTGCCAGCAGTCACCTAGTGGGGGCCGATACGCAGTATTTT. Its protein is CASSHLVGADTQYF.